These 32 T cell receptor beta chains originate from one sample sequenced in a study of naive and memory T cell subsets. The beta constant-region primer was an equimolar mix of two oligonucleotides covering TRBC1 and TRBC2. TCRdb analysed the UMI-ligation and nested PCR reads with MiXCR anew, one entry per CDR3 protein. The table lists under 150,000 distinct CDR3 sequences, about 15% of them singletons. The sample taken for sequencing was naive CD4+ T cells from blood. Source of these receptors: a human donor in good health.

In this sample, this clonotype turned up a few times. The chain recombines TRBV12-3 or TRBV12-4 with TRBJ2-7; 9 nucleotides agree with TRBD1. V trimming: 6 bases; J trimming: 2 bases; junction bases outside the gene matches: 5. The CDR3 is made up of 14 amino acids. The CDR3 DNA reads TGTGCCAGCAGCGGGACAGGGACACCCTACGAGCAGTACTTC. This sequence encodes CASSGTGTPYEQYF.

The rearrangement uses TRBV9 and TRBJ1-2, with D perhaps matching TRBD1 (5 bases). Germline V gives CDR1 SGDLS, CDR2 YYNGEE. V lost 0 bases, J lost 2 bases, and 14 bases lay in between. This CDR3 has 16 residues. The CDR3 sequence: CASSVEDTRTNYGYTF. The CDR3 bases are TGTGCCAGCAGCGTAGAGGACACTCGGACCAACTATGGCTACACCTTC.

A few counts support this clonotype. This chain connects TRBV4-2 to TRBJ2-1, with 7 bases lining up with TRBD1. Germline loops: CDR1 LGHNA, CDR2 YNFKEQ. Trimming at V came to 1 base and at J to 6 bases, leaving 9 bases not matched to a gene. The CDR3 runs 16 residues. CDR3 DNA: TGTGCCAGCAGCCAAGCGACCGGGACAGCGTTCAATGAGCAGTTCTTC. Protein product: CASSQATGTAFNEQFF.

The chain carries TRBV5-1 and TRBJ2-2; a weak D match, TRBD2 (6 bases). Germline CDR1 reads SGHRS; CDR2 reads YFSETQ. CDR3 length equals 19 residues. V was cut by 1 base and J by 3 bases, with 22 bases left in between. CDR3 residues: CASSLSGVIGGVDTGELFF. The CDR3 nucleotides read TGCGCCAGCAGCTTGTCCGGGGTTATCGGAGGGGTTGACACCGGGGAGCTGTTTTTT.

V and J are TRBV20-1 and TRBJ2-7, with D maybe TRBD2 (5 bases). The germline V gene has CDR1 DFQATT and CDR2 SNEGSKA (reference sequence). Trimming took off 3 bases at V and 2 bases at J, with 11 bases between the two ends. This CDR3 contains 13 residues. This chain's CDR3 is CSASLEGPYEQYF. Written as DNA, the CDR3 is TGCAGTGCTAGCCTAGAGGGTCCCTACGAGCAGTACTTC.

This clonotype was detected many times. The rearrangement joins TRBV4-2 to TRBJ2-7; D is unclear. Germline V gene lookup returns CDR1 LGHNA and CDR2 YNFKEQ. The CDR3 has 14 amino acids. V was cut by 2 bases and J by 0 bases, with 8 bases left in between. The CDR3 here is CASSQLKSSYEQYF. The DNA of the CDR3 is TGTGCCAGCAGCCAACTCAAGAGCTCCTACGAGCAGTACTTC.

The rearrangement joins TRBV20-1 to TRBJ1-5, with D possibly being TRBD1 (6 bases). V was trimmed by 0 bases and J by 7 bases, leaving 13 bases between them. Germline assignment: CDR1 DFQATT and CDR2 SNEGSKA (reference sequence). This CDR3 has 14 amino acids. The CDR3 DNA follows: TGCAGTGCTAGAGATGCGGGGGCTTGGCAGCCCCAGCATTTT. Translating gives CSARDAGAWQPQHF.

The rearrangement uses TRBV6-6 and TRBJ2-3, with 8 nucleotides matching TRBD2. This CDR3 is built from 16 residues. J lost 2 bases, V lost 5 bases, and 9 bases had no gene match. The germline V gene encodes CDR1 MNHNY and CDR2 SVGAGI (reference sequence). The CDR3 here is CASSRISGVDTDTQYF. The CDR3 DNA reads as TGTGCCAGCAGTCGGATTAGCGGGGTAGACACAGATACGCAGTATTTT.

This clonotype occurred a few times. V usage is TRBV11-2 and J usage is TRBJ1-2; tentatively, D is TRBD1 (5 bases). This CDR3 region has 14 residues. The V end was cut by 5 bases, the J end by 2 bases, with 12 bases between. Germline CDR1 SGHAT, CDR2 FQNNGV. This chain's CDR3 is CASSAIRVNYGYTF. For the CDR3, the DNA is TGTGCCAGCAGCGCTATCAGGGTAAACTATGGCTACACCTTC.

The chain carries TRBV10-3 and TRBJ1-1; 8 positions match TRBD1. Unmatched junction bases numbered 4, after V lost 8 bases and J lost 2 bases. CDR1 and CDR2 from the germline V gene are ENHRY and SYGVKD. The CDR3 covers 13 residues. CDR3 region: CAISTGENTEAFF. CDR3 nucleotide sequence: TGTGCCATCTCGACAGGGGAAAACACTGAAGCTTTCTTT.

The rearrangement uses TRBV10-3 and TRBJ2-2; tentatively, D is TRBD2 (7 bases). This CDR3 has 15 amino acids. V lost 6 bases, J lost 2 bases, and 13 bases lay in between. Per the germline V gene, CDR1 is ENHRY and CDR2 is SYGVKD. DNA for the CDR3: TGTGCCATCAGCGAAGGGGGGGCCAACACCGGGGAGCTGTTTTTT. It codes for CAISEGGANTGELFF.

V usage is TRBV2 and J usage is TRBJ1-5, with D unclear. Germline V lookup: CDR1 SNHLY, CDR2 FYNNEI. Trimming removed 5 bases from V and 4 bases from J, with 6 bases in between. The CDR3 contains 12 residues. For the CDR3, the DNA is TGTGCCAGCAGTATAACTAATCAGCCCCAGCATTTT. This encodes CASSITNQPQHF.

This clonotype was seen more than once but under ten times. The chain links TRBV19 to TRBJ2-7, with 9 nucleotides matching TRBD2. There are 13 residues in the CDR3. Germline loops: CDR1 LNHDA, CDR2 SQIVND (reference sequence). J was trimmed by 3 bases and V by 7 bases; bases with no gene match: 4. This CDR3 is CASKNSGSYEQYF. In nucleotides, the CDR3 is TGTGCCAGTAAAAATAGCGGGAGCTACGAGCAGTACTTC.

This clonotype was found many times. The chain combines TRBV7-2 with TRBJ2-4; 14 bases agree with TRBD2. Per the germline V gene, CDR1 is SGHTA and CDR2 is FQGNSA. The trim removed 0 bases at V and 9 bases at J, leaving 4 bases unmatched. The CDR3 consists of 16 residues. DNA for the CDR3: TGTGCCAGCAGCTTAGCGCTGACTAGCGGGAGGGGCATTCAGTACTTC. As protein: CASSLALTSGRGIQYF. Supplemented by reference TRBV7-2 and TRBJ2-4, the full variable domain reads GAGVSQSPSNKVTEKGKDVELRCDPISGHTALYWYRQSLGQGLEFLIYFQGNSAPDKSGLPSDRFSAERTGGSVSTLTIQRTQQEDSAVYLCASSLALTSGRGIQYFGAGTRLSVL.

This clonotype was seen more than once but under ten times. The CDR3 bases are TGTGCCAGCAGCCAAGAATGGGGTCGGGAGTCGTTAAGCACAGATACGCAGTATTTT. This sequence encodes CASSQEWGRESLSTDTQYF. The rearrangement uses TRBV3-2 and TRBJ2-3; the table gives TRBD2 as D, unverified against the DNA. TRBV3-2 is designated a pseudogene. The CDR3 totals 19 residues.

This clonotype was detected a few times. V is TRBV24-1 and J is TRBJ2-3, with 10 bases fitting TRBD2. Trimming cost V 5 bases and J 5 bases; bases outside gene matches: 9. Germline CDR1 reads KGHDR; CDR2 reads SFDVKD. The CDR3 spans 16 residues. In DNA form, the CDR3 reads TGTGCCACCAGTGTTGCCCAGCGGGAGGGTAAAGATACGCAGTATTTT. The encoded protein is CATSVAQREGKDTQYF.

This chain uses TRBV5-1 with TRBJ2-1; a weak D match, TRBD2 (5 bases). V was pared by 2 bases and J by 3 bases, with 6 bases between. The CDR3 runs 13 residues. Germline V CDR1 and CDR2: SGHRS, YFSETQ. The DNA of the CDR3 is TGCGCCAGCAGCTTCGGAGGCTACAATGAGCAGTTCTTC. It yields the protein CASSFGGYNEQFF.

This clonotype was found a few times. V gene TRBV29-1 combines with J gene TRBJ1-1; D is uncertain. CDR3 size: 12 residues. Trimming pared 5 bases from V and 2 bases from J, leaving 9 bases between. Germline V gene sequence: CDR1 SQVTM, CDR2 ANQGSEA. CDR3 in amino acids: CSVPNRNTEAFF. The CDR3 nucleotides read TGCAGCGTTCCCAACAGAAACACTGAAGCTTTCTTT.

The chain recombines TRBV18 with TRBJ1-6; D is unclear. There are 14 residues in the CDR3. Trimming stripped 3 bases from V and 5 bases from J, with 8 bases between. Germline values: CDR1 KGHSH, CDR2 LQKENI. The DNA of the CDR3 is TGTGCCAGCTCACCGGACTCACATAATTCACCCCTCCACTTT. Translating it yields CASSPDSHNSPLHF.

This clonotype was detected a few times. V usage is TRBV6-2 or TRBV6-3 and J usage is TRBJ2-2, with 8 bases that match TRBD2. In germline, CDR1 is MNHEY, CDR2 SVGEGT. The length of the CDR3 is 14 residues. The V gene end was trimmed by 2 bases and the J gene end by 5 bases; junction bases not matched to a gene: 1. The CDR3 here is CASSYGGGTGELFF. CDR3 DNA sequence: TGTGCCAGCAGTTACGGCGGGGGGACCGGGGAGCTGTTTTTT.

This clonotype appeared a single time. J is TRBJ2-1 and V is TRBV7-9, with 11 nucleotides matching TRBD2. The V gene end was trimmed by 3 bases and the J gene end by 5 bases; junction bases not matched to a gene: 9. Germline V gives CDR1 SEHNR, CDR2 FQNEAQ (reference sequence). This CDR3 has 17 amino acids. The CDR3 loop reads CASSFPGGGLADNEQFF. In DNA form, the CDR3 reads TGTGCCAGCAGCTTCCCCGGTGGGGGACTAGCGGACAATGAGCAGTTCTTC.

The chain is built from TRBV7-2 and TRBJ2-1, with D hard to call. The CDR3 has 15 amino acids. From germline, CDR1 is SGHTA and CDR2 FQGNSA. Deletions cut 1 base from V and 2 bases from J, with 9 bases between. The CDR3 is CASSLEYLTYNEQFF. The CDR3 DNA reads as TGTGCCAGCAGCTTAGAGTACCTTACCTACAATGAGCAGTTCTTC.

In its sample, this clonotype was seen a few times. This chain uses TRBV5-1 with TRBJ1-1; D is possibly TRBD1 (5 bases). Between the trimmed V and J ends, which lost 0 bases and 0 bases, there was a span of 9 bases. From germline, CDR1 is SGHRS and CDR2 YFSETQ. There are 15 residues in the CDR3. The CDR3 is CASSLEAGLNTEAFF. CDR3 in DNA: TGCGCCAGCAGCTTGGAGGCGGGGCTGAACACTGAAGCTTTCTTT.

This clonotype was seen only a few times. The chain has TRBV12-3 or TRBV12-4 and TRBJ1-1; a weak D match, TRBD1 (6 bases). This CDR3 has 12 residues. Trimming removed 7 bases from V and 7 bases from J, with 13 bases in between. In DNA form, the CDR3 reads TGTGCCAGCAAAAAGGACAGATTTGAAGCTTTCTTT. Protein sequence: CASKKDRFEAFF.

V and J are TRBV9 and TRBJ2-1; 7 positions match TRBD2. The length of the CDR3 is 16 residues. CDR1 and CDR2 (germline): SGDLS, YYNGEE. J was trimmed by 3 bases and V by 2 bases; bases with no gene match: 8. CDR3 in amino acids: CASSVTSFEGYNEQFF. The CDR3 DNA sequence: TGTGCCAGCAGCGTGACTAGCTTTGAGGGCTACAATGAGCAGTTCTTC.

J is TRBJ2-3 and V is TRBV18, with no clear D. This CDR3 region has 17 residues. Germline lookup yields CDR1 KGHSH and CDR2 LQKENI. V was pared by 3 bases and J by 5 bases, with 21 bases between. The CDR3 loop is CASSPFDASSVRDTQYF. For the CDR3, the DNA is TGTGCCAGCTCACCCTTCGACGCTAGTTCGGTCCGAGATACGCAGTATTTT.

V usage is TRBV20-1 and J usage is TRBJ2-1; D may be TRBD1 or TRBD2 (5 bases each). Per germline, CDR1 DFQATT and CDR2 SNEGSKA (reference sequence). The V end lost 2 bases, the J end lost 4 bases, and 12 bases lay between the germline ends. This CDR3 has 14 amino acids. The CDR3 DNA follows: TGCAGTGCTAGACGGGGTGGGACGTACAATGAGCAGTTCTTC. Translated, it gives CSARRGGTYNEQFF.

The table lists this clonotype with a count of one. The chain combines TRBV7-2 with TRBJ2-2; 8 bases map to TRBD2. This CDR3 spans 14 amino acids. Trimming took 2 bases from V and 8 from J; bases not matched to a gene: 4. CDR1 and CDR2 (germline): SGHTA, FQGNSA. The CDR3 DNA sequence: TGTGCCAGCAGCTTACGAGCGGGAGAAGGGGAGCTGTTTTTT. This encodes CASSLRAGEGELFF.

This chain links TRBV19 with TRBJ2-1, with 14 bases that match TRBD2. The trim removed 4 bases at V and 8 bases at J, leaving 10 bases unmatched. This CDR3 region has 17 residues. Germline CDR1 and CDR2: LNHDA and SQIVND (reference sequence). As DNA, the CDR3 is TGTGCCAGTAGTACGGCCGGGACTAGCGGGAGTCTCTATGAGCAGTTCTTC. Amino acid sequence: CASSTAGTSGSLYEQFF.

The CDR3 nucleotides read TGTGCCAGCATGGGCGTGGCAGGGGGTCTATACGAGCAGTACTTC. Translating it yields CASMGVAGGLYEQYF. The chain links TRBV28 to TRBJ2-7; 7 nucleotides match TRBD1. J gave up 4 bases and V 7 bases, and 13 bases lay outside the gene matches. From germline, CDR1 is MDHEN and CDR2 SYDVKM. The CDR3 consists of 15 residues.

This chain uses TRBV15 with TRBJ2-3; 8 nucleotides align to TRBD1. Germline V gene sequence: CDR1 LNHNV, CDR2 YYDKDF (reference sequence). This CDR3 has 15 amino acids. Losses at the gene ends were 1 base for V and 6 bases for J; bases not matched to a gene: 6. The CDR3 nucleotides are TGTGCCACCAGCAGAGCGGGACAGGAGAGGGATACGCAGTATTTT. Translating gives CATSRAGQERDTQYF.

As for this clonotype: The junction does not match germline at one end; this may be a read error. This rearrangement joins TRBV2 to TRBJ2-1; 8 bases are a match to TRBD2. This CDR3 region has 16 residues. CDR1 and CDR2 from the germline V gene are SNHLY and FYNNEI. The CDR3 reads CASRELAASSYNKQFF. CDR3 sequence (DNA): TGTGCCAGCAGGGAACTAGCGGCCAGCTCCTACAATAAGCAGTTCTTC.